Listed below are T cell receptor beta chains from one sample, sequenced in a study of T cells in Graves' hyperthyroidism and ophthalmopathy. Using its own MiXCR run on the multiplex PCR reads, TCRdb lists one record per CDR3 protein. The sample shows 400,000 to 600,000 distinct CDR3 sequences, approximately 16% of them seen only once. The specimen was blood. Receptor source: a woman between 25 and 40 years old with Graves' ophthalmopathy. Both conserved end residues are part of each CDR3. Each record gives: CDR3 protein, CDR3 DNA, J gene, V gene, clone size, D gene. The D gene is left open where the match is weak. Size values are once, few and many counts, or a class for expanded clones, and some rows have none.

CASGLPDKTGEPFF | TGTGCTAGTGGTTTGCCGGATAAGACCGGGGAGCCGTTTTTT | TRBJ2-2 | TRBV12-5 | - | -
CASSLAQGYNSPLHF | TGCGCCAGCAGCTTGGCGCAGGGGTATAATTCACCCCTCCACTTT | TRBJ1-6 | TRBV5-1 | - | -
CASSLGLALSYEQYF | TGTGCCAGCAGCCTTGGACTAGCGCTCTCCTACGAGCAGTACTTC | TRBJ2-7 | TRBV7-9 | many | TRBD2
CASSSPGDYGYTF | TGTGCCAGCAGTTCACCAGGCGACTATGGCTACACCTTC | TRBJ1-2 | TRBV28 | many | -
CASNLLAGGNEQYF | TGTGCCAGCAACCTTCTAGCGGGAGGAAACGAGCAGTACTTC | TRBJ2-7 | TRBV6-1 | many | TRBD2
CASSSGTSGRGNEQFF | TGTGCCAGCAGCTCCGGGACTAGCGGGAGGGGTAATGAGCAGTTCTTC | TRBJ2-1 | TRBV7-9 | many | TRBD2
CASSLVGAGEAFF | TGTGCCAGCAGCTTAGTAGGTGCGGGGGAAGCTTTCTTT | TRBJ1-1 | TRBV7-9 | - | -
CASRPGAWETQYF | TGTGCCAGCAGACCGGGGGCGTGGGAGACCCAGTACTTC | TRBJ2-5 | TRBV7-2 | few | -
CASSMGTGNYGYTF | TGTGCCAGTAGTATGGGGACAGGAAACTATGGCTACACCTTC | TRBJ1-2 | TRBV19 | - | TRBD1
CASSQEVGLLNIQYF | TGTGCCAGCAGCCAAGAAGTGGGACTACTAAACATTCAGTACTTC | TRBJ2-4 | TRBV3-1 | many | TRBD2
CASSPGGKGETQYF | TGTGCCAGCAGTCCCGGTGGGAAAGGAGAGACCCAGTACTTC | TRBJ2-5 | TRBV28 | - | -
CSARTASGADEQYF | TGCAGTGCTAGAACCGCTAGCGGGGCCGACGAGCAGTACTTC | TRBJ2-7 | TRBV20-1 | - | TRBD2
CATSRDQPSYEQYF | TGTGCCACCAGCAGAGATCAGCCCTCCTACGAGCAGTACTTC | TRBJ2-7 | TRBV15 | few | -
CASSFRDRGFEQFF | TGTGCCAGCAGCTTCAGGGACAGGGGATTCGAGCAGTTCTTC | TRBJ2-1 | TRBV7-9 | - | TRBD1
CASSFSLSGGANEQFF | TGTGCCAGCAGTTTTAGTCTAAGCGGAGGAGCCAATGAGCAGTTCTTC | TRBJ2-1 | TRBV28 | - | -
CSAGGHYYEQYF | TGCAGTGCTGGGGGACATTACTACGAGCAGTACTTC | TRBJ2-7 | TRBV20-1 | - | -